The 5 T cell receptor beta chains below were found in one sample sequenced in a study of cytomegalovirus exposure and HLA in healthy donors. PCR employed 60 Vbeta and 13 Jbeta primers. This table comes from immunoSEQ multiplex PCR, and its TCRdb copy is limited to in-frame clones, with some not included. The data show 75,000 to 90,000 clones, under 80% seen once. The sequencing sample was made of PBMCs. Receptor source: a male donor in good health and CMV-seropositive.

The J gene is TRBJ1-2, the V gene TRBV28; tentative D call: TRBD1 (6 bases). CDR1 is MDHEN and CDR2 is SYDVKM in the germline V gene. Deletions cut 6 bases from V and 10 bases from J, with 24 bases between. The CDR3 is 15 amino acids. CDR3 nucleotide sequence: TGTGCCAGCAGCCCCGTTACTAGGACAGCTAGTTACTACACCTTC. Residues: CASSPVTRTASYYTF.

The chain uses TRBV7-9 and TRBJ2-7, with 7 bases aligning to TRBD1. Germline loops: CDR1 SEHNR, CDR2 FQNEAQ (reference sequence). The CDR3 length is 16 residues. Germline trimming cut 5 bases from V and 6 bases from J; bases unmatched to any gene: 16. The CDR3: CASSPRAMSAGGEQYF. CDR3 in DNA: TGTGCCAGCAGCCCCCGGGCCATGAGCGCAGGGGGCGAGCAGTACTTC.

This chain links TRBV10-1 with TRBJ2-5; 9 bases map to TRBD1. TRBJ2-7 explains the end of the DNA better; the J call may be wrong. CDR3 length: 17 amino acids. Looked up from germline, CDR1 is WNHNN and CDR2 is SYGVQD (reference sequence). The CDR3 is CASSDPGQGSNSYEQYF. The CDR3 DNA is TGCGCCAGCAGTGACCCAGGACAGGGGTCCAATTCCTACGAGCAGTACTTC.

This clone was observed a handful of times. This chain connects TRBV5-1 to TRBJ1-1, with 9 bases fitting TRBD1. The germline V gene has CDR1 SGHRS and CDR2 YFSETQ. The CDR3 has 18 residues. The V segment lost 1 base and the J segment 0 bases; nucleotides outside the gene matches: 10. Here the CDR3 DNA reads TGCGCCAGCAGCTTGAGGCCCCTCGGGACAGGGCTGAACACTGAAGCTTTCTTT. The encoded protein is CASSLRPLGTGLNTEAFF.

In DNA, the CDR3 is TGCGCCAGCAGCCAACAGTCCCTCGGGAGTTACGAGCAGTACTTC. It codes for CASSQQSLGSYEQYF. The chain employs TRBV4-3 and TRBJ2-7; a weak D match, TRBD2 (6 bases). The germline gives CDR1 LGHNA, CDR2 YSLEER. The length of the CDR3 is 15 residues. Trimming cost V 2 bases and J 4 bases, with 15 bases left between them.